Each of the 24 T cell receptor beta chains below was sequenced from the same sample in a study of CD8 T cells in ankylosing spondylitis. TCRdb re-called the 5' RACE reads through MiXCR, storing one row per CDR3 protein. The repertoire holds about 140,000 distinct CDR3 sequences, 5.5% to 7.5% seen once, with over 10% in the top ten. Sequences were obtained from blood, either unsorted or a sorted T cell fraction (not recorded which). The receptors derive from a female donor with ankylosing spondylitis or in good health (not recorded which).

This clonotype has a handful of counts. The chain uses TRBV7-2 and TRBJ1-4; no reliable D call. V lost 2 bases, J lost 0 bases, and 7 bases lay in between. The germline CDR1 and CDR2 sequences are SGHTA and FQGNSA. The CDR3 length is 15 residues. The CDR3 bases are TGTGCCAGCAGCTTAAGTCAGGCAACTAATGAAAAACTGTTTTTT. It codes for CASSLSQATNEKLFF.

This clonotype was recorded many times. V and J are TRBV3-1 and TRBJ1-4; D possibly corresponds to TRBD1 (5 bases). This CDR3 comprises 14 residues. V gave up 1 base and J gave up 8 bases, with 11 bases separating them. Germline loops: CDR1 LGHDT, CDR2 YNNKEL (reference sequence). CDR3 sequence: CASSQGGFQEKLFF. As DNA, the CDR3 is TGTGCCAGCAGCCAAGGGGGGTTCCAGGAAAAACTGTTTTTT. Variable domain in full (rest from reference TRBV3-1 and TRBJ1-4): DTAVSQTPKYLVTQMGNDKSIKCEQNLGHDTMYWYKQDSKKFLKIMFSYNNKELIINETVPNRFSPKSPDKAHLNLHINSLELGDSAVYFCASSQGGFQEKLFFGSGTQLSVL.

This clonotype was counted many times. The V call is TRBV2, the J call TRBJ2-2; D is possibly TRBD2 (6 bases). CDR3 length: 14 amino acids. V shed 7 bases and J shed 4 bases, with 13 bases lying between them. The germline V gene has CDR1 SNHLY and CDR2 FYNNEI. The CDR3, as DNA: TGTGCCAGCAAGGAGGGGTGGGCCACCGGGGAGCTGTTTTTT. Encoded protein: CASKEGWATGELFF.

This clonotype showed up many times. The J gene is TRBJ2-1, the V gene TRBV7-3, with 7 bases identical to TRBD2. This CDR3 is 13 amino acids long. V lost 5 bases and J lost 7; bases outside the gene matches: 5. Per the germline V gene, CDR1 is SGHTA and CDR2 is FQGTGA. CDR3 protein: CASSRLARNEQFF. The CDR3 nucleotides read TGTGCCAGCAGCCGACTAGCCCGAAATGAGCAGTTCTTC. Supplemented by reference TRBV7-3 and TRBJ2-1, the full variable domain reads GAGVSQTPSNKVTEKGKYVELRCDPISGHTALYWYRQSLGQGPEFLIYFQGTGAADDSGLPNDRFFAVRPEGSVSTLKIQRTERGDSAVYLCASSRLARNEQFFGPGTRLTVL.

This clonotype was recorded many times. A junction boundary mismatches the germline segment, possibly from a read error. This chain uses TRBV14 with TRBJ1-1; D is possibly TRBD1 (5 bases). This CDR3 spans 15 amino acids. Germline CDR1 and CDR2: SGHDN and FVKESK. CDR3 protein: CASSLSGRPNTEAFF. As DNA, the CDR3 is TGTGCGAGCAGCCTCTCGGGGCGGCCGAACACTGAAGCTTTCTTT.

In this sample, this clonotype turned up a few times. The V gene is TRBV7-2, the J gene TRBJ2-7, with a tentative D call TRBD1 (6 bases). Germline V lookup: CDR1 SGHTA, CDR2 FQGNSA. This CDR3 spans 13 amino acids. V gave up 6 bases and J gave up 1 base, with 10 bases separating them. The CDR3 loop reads CASRDSGSYEQYF. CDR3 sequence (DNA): TGTGCCAGCAGGGACAGCGGATCCTACGAGCAGTACTTC.

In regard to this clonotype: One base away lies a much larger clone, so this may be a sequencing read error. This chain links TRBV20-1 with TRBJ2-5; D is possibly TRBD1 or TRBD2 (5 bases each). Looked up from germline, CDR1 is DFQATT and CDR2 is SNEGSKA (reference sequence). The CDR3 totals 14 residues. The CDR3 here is CSAGASGWVEAQYF. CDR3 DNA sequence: TGCAGTGCTGGGGCCTCGGGGTGGGTAGAGGCCCAGTACTTC.

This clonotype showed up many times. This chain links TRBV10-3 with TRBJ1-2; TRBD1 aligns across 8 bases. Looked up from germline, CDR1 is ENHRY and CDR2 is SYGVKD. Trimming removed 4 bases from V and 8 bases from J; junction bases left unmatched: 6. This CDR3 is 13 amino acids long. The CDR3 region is CAISGDRGAGYTF. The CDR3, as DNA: TGTGCCATCAGTGGTGACAGGGGTGCAGGCTACACCTTC.

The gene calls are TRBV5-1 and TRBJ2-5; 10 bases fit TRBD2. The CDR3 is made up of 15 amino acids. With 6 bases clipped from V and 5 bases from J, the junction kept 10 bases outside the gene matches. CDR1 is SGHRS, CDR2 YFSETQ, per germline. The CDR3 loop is CASTLASGGVETQYF. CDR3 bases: TGCGCCAGCACGCTGGCTAGCGGGGGTGTGGAGACCCAGTACTTC.

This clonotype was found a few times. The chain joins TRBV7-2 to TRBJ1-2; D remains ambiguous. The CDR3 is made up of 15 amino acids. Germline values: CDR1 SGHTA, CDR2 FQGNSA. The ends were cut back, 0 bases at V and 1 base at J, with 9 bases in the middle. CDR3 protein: CASSLAAGLNYGYTF. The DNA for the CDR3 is TGTGCCAGCAGCTTAGCGGCAGGTCTTAACTATGGCTACACCTTC.

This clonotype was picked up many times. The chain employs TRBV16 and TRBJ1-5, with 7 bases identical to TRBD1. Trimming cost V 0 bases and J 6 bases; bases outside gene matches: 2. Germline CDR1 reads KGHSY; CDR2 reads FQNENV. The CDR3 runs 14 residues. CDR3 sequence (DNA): TGTGCCAGCAGCCAATCTGCAGGGGGTCAGCCCCAGCATTTT. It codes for CASSQSAGGQPQHF. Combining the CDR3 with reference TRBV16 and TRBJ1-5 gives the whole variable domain GEEVAQTPKHLVRGEGQKAKLYCAPIKGHSYVFWYQQVLKNEFKFLISFQNENVFDETGMPKERFSAKCLPNSPCSLEIQATKLEDSAVYFCASSQSAGGQPQHFGDGTRLSIL.

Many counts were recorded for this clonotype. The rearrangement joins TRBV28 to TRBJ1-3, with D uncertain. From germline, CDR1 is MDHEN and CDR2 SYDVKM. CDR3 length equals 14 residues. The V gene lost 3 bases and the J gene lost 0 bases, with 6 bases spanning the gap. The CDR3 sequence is CASSFRHSGNTIYF. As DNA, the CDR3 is TGTGCCAGCAGTTTCAGACACTCTGGAAACACCATATATTTT.

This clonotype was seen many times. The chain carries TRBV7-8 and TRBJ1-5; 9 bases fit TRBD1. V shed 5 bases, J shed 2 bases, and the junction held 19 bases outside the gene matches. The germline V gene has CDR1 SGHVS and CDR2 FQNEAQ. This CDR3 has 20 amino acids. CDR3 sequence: CASSGPSLRQGVRGNQPQHF. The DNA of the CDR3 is TGTGCCAGCAGCGGACCTTCGTTGAGACAGGGGGTGAGAGGCAATCAGCCCCAGCATTTT.

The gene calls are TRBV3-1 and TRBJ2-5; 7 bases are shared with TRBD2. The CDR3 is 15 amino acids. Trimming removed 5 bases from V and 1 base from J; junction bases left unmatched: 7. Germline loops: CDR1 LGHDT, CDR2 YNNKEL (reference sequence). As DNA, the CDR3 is TGTGCCAGCAGCTTTGGACTAGGGATCCAAGAGACCCAGTACTTC. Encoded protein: CASSFGLGIQETQYF.

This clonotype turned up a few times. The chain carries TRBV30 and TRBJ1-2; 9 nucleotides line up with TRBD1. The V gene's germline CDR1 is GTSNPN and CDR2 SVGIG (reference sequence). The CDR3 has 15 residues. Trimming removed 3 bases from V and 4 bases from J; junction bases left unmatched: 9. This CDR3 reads CAWSAGQGNIYGYTF. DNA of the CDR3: TGTGCCTGGAGCGCAGGACAGGGGAATATCTATGGCTACACCTTC.

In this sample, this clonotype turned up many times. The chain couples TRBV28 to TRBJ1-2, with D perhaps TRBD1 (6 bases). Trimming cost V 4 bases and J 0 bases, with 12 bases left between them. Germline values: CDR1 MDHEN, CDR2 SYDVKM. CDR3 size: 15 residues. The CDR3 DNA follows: TGTGCCAGCAGTTCCCCCTGGACAGCTAACTATGGCTACACCTTC. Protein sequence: CASSSPWTANYGYTF.

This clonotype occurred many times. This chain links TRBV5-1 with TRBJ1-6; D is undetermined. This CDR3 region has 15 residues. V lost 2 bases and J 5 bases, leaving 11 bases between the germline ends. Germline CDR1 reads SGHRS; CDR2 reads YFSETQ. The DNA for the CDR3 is TGCGCCAGCAGCTTCGGGCATGCCAATAATTCACCCCTCCACTTT. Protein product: CASSFGHANNSPLHF.

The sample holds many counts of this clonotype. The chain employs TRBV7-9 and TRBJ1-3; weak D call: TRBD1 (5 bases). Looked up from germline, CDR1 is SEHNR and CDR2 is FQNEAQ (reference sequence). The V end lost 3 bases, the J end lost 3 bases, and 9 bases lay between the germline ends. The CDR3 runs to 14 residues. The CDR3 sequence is CASSFLGVGNTIYF. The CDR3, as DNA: TGTGCCAGCAGCTTCTTAGGGGTTGGAAACACCATATATTTT.

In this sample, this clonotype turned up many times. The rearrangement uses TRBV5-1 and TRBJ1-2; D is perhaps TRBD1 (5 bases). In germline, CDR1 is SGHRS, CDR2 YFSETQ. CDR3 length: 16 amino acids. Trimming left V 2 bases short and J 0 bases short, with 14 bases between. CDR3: CASSFYDSQANYGYTF. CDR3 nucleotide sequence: TGCGCCAGCAGCTTCTATGACAGCCAGGCTAACTATGGCTACACCTTC.

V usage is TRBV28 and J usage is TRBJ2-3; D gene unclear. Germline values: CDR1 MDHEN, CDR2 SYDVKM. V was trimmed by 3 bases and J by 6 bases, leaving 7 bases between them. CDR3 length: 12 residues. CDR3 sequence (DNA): TGTGCCAGCAGTTTCCACCTGGATACGCAGTATTTT. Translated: CASSFHLDTQYF.

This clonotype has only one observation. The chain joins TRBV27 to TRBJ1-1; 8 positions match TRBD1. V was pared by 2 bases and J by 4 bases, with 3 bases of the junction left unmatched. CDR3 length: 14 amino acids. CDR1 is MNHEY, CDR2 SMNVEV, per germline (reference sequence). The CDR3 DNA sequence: TGTGCCAGCAGTTTAGGGGGGACAGGCACTGAAGCTTTCTTT. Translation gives CASSLGGTGTEAFF.

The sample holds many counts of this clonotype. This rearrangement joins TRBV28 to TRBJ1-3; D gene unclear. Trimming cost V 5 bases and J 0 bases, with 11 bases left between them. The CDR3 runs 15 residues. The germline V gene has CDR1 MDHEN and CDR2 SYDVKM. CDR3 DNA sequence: TGTGCCAGCAGTCCAGTTTCAAGCTCTGGAAACACCATATATTTT. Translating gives CASSPVSSSGNTIYF.

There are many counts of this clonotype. CDR3: CASSSPRLRGVAGELFF. The CDR3 nucleotides are TGTGCCAGCAGTTCCCCGCGACTGCGCGGGGTGGCCGGGGAGCTGTTTTTT. The chain recombines TRBV28 with TRBJ2-2, with D possibly TRBD2 on 6 matching bases. The CDR3 consists of 17 residues. CDR1 MDHEN and CDR2 SYDVKM come from the germline V gene. V was shortened by 4 bases and J by 6 bases, with 21 bases between the two germline ends.

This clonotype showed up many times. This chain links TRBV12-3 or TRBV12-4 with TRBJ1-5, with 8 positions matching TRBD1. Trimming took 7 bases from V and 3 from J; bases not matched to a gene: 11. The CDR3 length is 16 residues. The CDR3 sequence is CASTLTGVSPNQPQHF. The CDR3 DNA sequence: TGTGCCAGCACCCTGACAGGGGTCAGTCCCAATCAGCCCCAGCATTTT.